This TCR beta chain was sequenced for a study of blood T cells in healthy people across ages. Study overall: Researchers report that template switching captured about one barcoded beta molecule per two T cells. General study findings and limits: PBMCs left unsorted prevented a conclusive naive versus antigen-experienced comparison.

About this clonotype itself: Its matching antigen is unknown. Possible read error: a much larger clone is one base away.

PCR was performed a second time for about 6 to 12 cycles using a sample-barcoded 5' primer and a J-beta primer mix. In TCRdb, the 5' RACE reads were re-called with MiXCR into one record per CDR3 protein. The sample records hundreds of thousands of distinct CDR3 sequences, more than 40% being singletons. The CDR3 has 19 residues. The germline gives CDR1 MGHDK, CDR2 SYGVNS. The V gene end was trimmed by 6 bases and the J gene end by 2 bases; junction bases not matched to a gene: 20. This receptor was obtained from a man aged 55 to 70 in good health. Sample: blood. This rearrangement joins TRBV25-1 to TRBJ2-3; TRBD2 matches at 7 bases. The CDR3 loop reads CASSRLGRATTLSTDTQYF. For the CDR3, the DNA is TGTGCCAGCAGCCGGTTGGGGAGGGCAACCACCTTATCCACAGATACGCAGTATTTT.